This is a list of T cell receptor beta chains from one sample in a study of control samples from healthy donors and cancer patients. Profiling relied on immunoSEQ multiplex PCR, and the TCRdb table lists in-frame clones only, not all of them. Of some 120,000 clones in the sample, about 95% are singletons; the top ten hold approximately 4%. The sample was blood. The receptors here all came from a man between 25 and 39 years old in good health. The CDR3 runs from the conserved cysteine through the conserved F or W. The D gene is left open where the match is weak.

j_call d_call v_call cdr3_aa
TRBJ1-4 TRBD1 TRBV29-1 CSVEFTQGGNEKLFF
TRBJ2-1 TRBD1 TRBV6-6 CASRDRGAGEQFF
TRBJ1-5 TRBD1 TRBV19 CASRGQGNSNQPQHF
TRBJ2-3 NA TRBV5-1 CASSPVGNTDTQYF
TRBJ1-1 TRBD1 TRBV28 CASSFRYRGRRERTEAFF
TRBJ1-5 NA TRBV28 CASRMGGSNQPQHF
TRBJ2-5 NA TRBV10-3 CAISPVASRETQYF
TRBJ1-2 TRBD1 TRBV5-1 CASSSLQGSGYTF
TRBJ2-1 NA TRBV5-4 CASSLGTARYNEQFF
TRBJ2-3 NA TRBV5-1 CASSLAPGDSTQYF
TRBJ2-5 TRBD1 TRBV4-3 CASSQVGQEKETQYF
TRBJ2-1 TRBD2 TRBV5-6 CASSRRRLAGSNEQFF
TRBJ2-7 NA TRBV10-3 CAISGEVRSYEQYF
TRBJ1-1 TRBD1 TRBV2 CASSDRGAGRAEAFF
TRBJ2-7 NA TRBV7-2 CASSDRYEQYF
TRBJ1-6 NA TRBV7-2 CASSQQGEVTPLHF
TRBJ1-1 NA TRBV19 CASIPGPTNTEAFF
TRBJ1-6 TRBD1 TRBV28 CASRSGQGVYNSPLHF
TRBJ2-1 NA TRBV3-1/TRBV3-2 CASSQGAPLGEQFF
TRBJ1-3 NA TRBV28 CASILQGSGNTIYF
TRBJ1-6 TRBD1 TRBV2 CASAGTANSPLHF
TRBJ2-2 TRBD2 TRBV2 CASSESGLAGRTGELFF
TRBJ2-6 NA TRBV28 CASSSPGSYGSNVLTF
TRBJ2-2 NA TRBV28 CASRGTGKNTGELFF
TRBJ2-1 TRBD2 TRBV28 CASSFTGRLDNEQFF
TRBJ2-6 TRBD2 TRBV7-9 CASSSSGGGSSGANVLTF
TRBJ1-1 NA TRBV28 CASSAGGAEAFF